The present T cell receptor (beta chain) was sequenced within a study of cytomegalovirus exposure and HLA in healthy donors. Per the germline V gene, CDR1 is KGHSY and CDR2 is FQNENV. Trimming shortened V by 8 bases and J by 5 bases, and 15 bases separated the two germline ends. This CDR3 is 13 amino acids long. As concerns this clone: Its cognate antigen is unknown.

A multiplex PCR was run with 60 Vbeta primers and 13 Jbeta primers. Method: immunoSEQ multiplex PCR; TCRdb's copy keeps in-frame clones and lacks some. The sample records around 190,000 clones, 70% to 80% being singletons. Overall study findings and caveats: In a later analysis, donors in an Asian-associated ancestry cluster reportedly had fewer N-insertions in productive TCRs than the cohort mean. Available immune exposure information covered CMV serostatus only.

The material sequenced was PBMCs. V gene TRBV16 combines with J gene TRBJ2-5; D not certain. The sequence came from a young woman in good health and CMV-seronegative. Written as DNA, the CDR3 is TGTGCCAGCGCGGAAACATTTGGGGAGACCCAGTACTTC. Protein product: CASAETFGETQYF.